The 16 T cell receptor beta chains presented below share a single source sample, sequenced in a study of T cell repertoires in cytomegalovirus infection (dated by TCRdb to the late 2010s). TCRdb lists the instrument as Illumina HiSeq 1500. In-frame beta chains were kept once TCRdb had trimmed the public reads at Q25 with fastp and called clones with MiXCR. Identical CDR3 protein sequences are pooled into one entry, listed with their most common genes and DNA. This sample is represented by roughly 990,000 distinct CDR3 sequences; around 31% of them were singletons. 11% to 15% of the sample belongs to the ten largest clones. No cognate antigen is known for these TCRs. The treatment or condition label corresponds to: in vitro stimulation with specific CMV peptide epitopes to enrich CMV-specific T cells. The specimen comprised cultured CD8+ T cells from PBMCs, sampled from culture after CMV antigen stimulation. The receptors here all came from a human donor in good health (CMV status not recorded). Some clones in this sample may be carry-over from other donors' samples.

The chain recombines TRBV11-2 with TRBJ2-7; no definite D call. CDR3 length: 12 amino acids. Germline values: CDR1 SGHAT, CDR2 FQNNGV. The ends were cut back, 6 bases at V and 3 bases at J, with 9 bases in the middle. The CDR3 region has the DNA TGTGCCAGCAGTTATGACAACTACGAGCAGTACTTC. As protein: CASSYDNYEQYF. Based on the CDR3 plus reference TRBV11-2 and TRBJ2-7, the full variable domain is EAGVAQSPRYKIIEKRQSVAFWCNPISGHATLYWYQQILGQGPKLLIQFQNNGVVDDSQLPKDRFSAERLKGVDSTLKIQPAKLEDSAVYLCASSYDNYEQYFGPGTRLTVT.

This clonotype was picked up a small number of times. The chain uses TRBV27 and TRBJ2-7; D tentatively reads TRBD1 or TRBD2 (5 bases each). The germline CDR1 and CDR2 sequences are MNHEY and SMNVEV (reference sequence). CDR3 length equals 16 residues. Trimming shortened V by 0 bases and J by 3 bases, and 15 bases separated the two germline ends. In nucleotides, the CDR3 is TGTGCCAGCAGTTTATCATCCGGGACCAGAAGCTACGAGCAGTACTTC. Its translation is CASSLSSGTRSYEQYF.

This clonotype was found a few times. V gene TRBV7-3 combines with J gene TRBJ2-1, with 7 bases lining up with TRBD1. The length of the CDR3 is 15 residues. CDR1 SGHTA and CDR2 FQGTGA come from the germline V gene. J gave up 6 bases and V 5 bases, and 10 bases lay outside the gene matches. The CDR3 here is CASSPSRGQLNEQFF. The CDR3 bases are TGTGCCAGCAGCCCTAGTCGGGGACAGCTCAATGAGCAGTTCTTC.

The chain uses TRBV14 and TRBJ2-3; no clear D. Germline V CDR1 and CDR2: SGHDN, FVKESK. The V gene lost 7 bases and the J gene lost 0 bases, with 14 bases spanning the gap. The CDR3 spans 15 residues. CDR3 sequence reads: CASNHRAYSTDTQYF. In nucleotides, the CDR3 is TGTGCCAGCAACCATAGGGCGTATAGCACAGATACGCAGTATTTT. Full variable domain (outside the CDR3, taken from reference TRBV14 and TRBJ2-3): EAGVTQFPSHSVIEKGQTVTLRCDPISGHDNLYWYRRVMGKEIKFLLHFVKESKQDESGMPNNRFLAERTGGTYSTLKVQPAELEDSGVYFCASNHRAYSTDTQYFGPGTRLTVL.

This clonotype was observed a few times. The chain combines TRBV5-6 with TRBJ1-2; possible D gene TRBD1, 5 bases. The CDR3 has 14 residues. Trimming took off 1 base at V and 3 bases at J, with 10 bases between the two ends. The germline CDR1 and CDR2 sequences are SGHDT and YYEEEE. CDR3 nucleotide sequence: TGTGCCAGCAGCTTGCTTGGGGCGGACTATGGCTACACCTTC. It specifies CASSLLGADYGYTF.

This clonotype was picked up many times. V gene TRBV7-2 combines with J gene TRBJ1-2; TRBD1 might be the D (5 bases). The CDR3 is 18 amino acids. V lost 1 base to trimming and J lost 8 bases, with 26 bases between them. CDR1 SGHTA and CDR2 FQGNSA come from the germline V gene. The CDR3 loop is CASSLERGTRLVLGGYTF. The DNA for the CDR3 is TGTGCCAGCAGCTTAGAGAGGGGAACCCGTCTGGTTCTCGGCGGCTACACCTTC. Based on the CDR3 plus reference TRBV7-2 and TRBJ1-2, the full variable domain is GAGVSQSPSNKVTEKGKDVELRCDPISGHTALYWYRQSLGQGLEFLIYFQGNSAPDKSGLPSDRFSAERTGGSVSTLTIQRTQQEDSAVYLCASSLERGTRLVLGGYTFGSGTRLTVV.

The chain uses TRBV20-1 and TRBJ2-7; 10 bases map to TRBD1. J lost 3 bases, V lost 5 bases, and 4 bases had no gene match. This CDR3 comprises 13 residues. CDR1 and CDR2 (germline): DFQATT, SNEGSKA (reference sequence). DNA for the CDR3: TGCAGTGCTGAAAGGGACAGGGGCTACGAGCAGTACGTC. Translating gives CSAERDRGYEQYV.

As to this clonotype: A much larger clone lies one base from this, so it may be a read error. The rearrangement joins TRBV7-9 to TRBJ2-5; D possibly corresponds to TRBD1 (5 bases). Germline values: CDR1 SEHNR, CDR2 FQNEAQ (reference sequence). The V gene lost 5 bases and the J gene lost 2 bases, with 9 bases spanning the gap. This CDR3 is 13 amino acids long. The DNA for the CDR3 is TGTGCCAGCAGCGAAGGACATCAAGAGACCCAGTACTTC. It translates to CASSEGHQETQYF.

J is TRBJ2-7 and V is TRBV7-3; 7 bases match TRBD2. There are 14 residues in the CDR3. With 5 bases clipped from V and 2 bases from J, the junction kept 6 bases outside the gene matches. The germline V gene encodes CDR1 SGHTA and CDR2 FQGTGA. The CDR3 DNA sequence: TGTGCCAGCAGCGGGAGGGACCAAACCTACGAGCAGTACTTC. Its translation is CASSGRDQTYEQYF. The whole variable domain, remainder taken from reference TRBV7-3 and TRBJ2-7, is GAGVSQTPSNKVTEKGKYVELRCDPISGHTALYWYRQSLGQGPEFLIYFQGTGAADDSGLPNDRFFAVRPEGSVSTLKIQRTERGDSAVYLCASSGRDQTYEQYFGPGTRLTVT.

This clonotype has only a few counts. The chain recombines TRBV11-1 with TRBJ2-3; TRBD2 agrees at 8 bases. The CDR3 spans 15 residues. Germline V lookup: CDR1 SGHAT, CDR2 FQDESV (reference sequence). The V gene end was trimmed by 5 bases and the J gene end by 6 bases; junction bases not matched to a gene: 10. The CDR3 coding sequence is TGTGCCAGCAGCCATACTAGCGGCGTTGCGGATACGCAGTATTTT. Amino acid sequence: CASSHTSGVADTQYF.

The genes are TRBV7-9 and TRBJ1-6; a possible D gene is TRBD1 (5 bases). The length of the CDR3 is 17 residues. V dropped 5 bases and J dropped 8 bases, with 22 bases sitting between them. Germline V CDR1 and CDR2: SEHNR, FQNEAQ (reference sequence). CDR3 protein: CASSASRWWDVDSPLHF. DNA of the CDR3: TGTGCCAGCAGCGCCTCGAGATGGTGGGACGTCGATTCACCCCTCCACTTT.

The V gene is TRBV6-1, the J gene TRBJ2-2; D not resolved. Trimming shortened V by 7 bases and J by 7 bases, and 10 bases separated the two germline ends. CDR1 and CDR2 from the germline V gene are MNHNS and SASEGT. This CDR3 is 12 amino acids long. The chain's CDR3 is CASTPGIGELFF. The CDR3, as DNA: TGTGCCAGCACTCCGGGTATCGGGGAGCTGTTTTTT.

The chain has TRBV19 and TRBJ2-2; D tentatively fits TRBD1 or TRBD2 (5 bases each). CDR1 LNHDA and CDR2 SQIVND come from the germline V gene (reference sequence). V lost 5 bases and J lost 5, with 18 bases in between. The CDR3 spans 16 residues. CDR3 nucleotide sequence: TGTGCCAGTAGTGCCGGGACCTATTTTCCTACCGGGGAGCTGTTTTTT. This translates into CASSAGTYFPTGELFF. The variable domain in full, completed from reference TRBV19 and TRBJ2-2, reads DGGITQSPKYLFRKEGQNVTLSCEQNLNHDAMYWYRQDPGQGLRLIYYSQIVNDFQKGDIAEGYSVSREKKESFPLTVTSAQKNPTAFYLCASSAGTYFPTGELFFGEGSRLTVL.

This clonotype has just a few counts. The chain is built from TRBV7-3 and TRBJ1-1; TRBD1 matches 9 bases. CDR3 length equals 17 residues. V lost 0 bases to trimming and J lost 0 bases; unmatched junction nucleotides: 5. Germline V lookup: CDR1 SGHTA, CDR2 FQGTGA. The CDR3 region has the DNA TGTGCCAGCAGCTTAACGGGGACAGGGACAATGAACACTGAAGCTTTCTTT. Translating gives CASSLTGTGTMNTEAFF.

The chain is built from TRBV7-9 and TRBJ2-7, with TRBD2 identical over 11 bases. V dropped 4 bases and J dropped 4; count of bases not matched to a gene: 12. CDR1 and CDR2 from the germline V gene are SEHNR and FQNEAQ (reference sequence). This CDR3 region has 17 residues. CDR3 region: CASSSEASPSGGYEQYV. CDR3 nucleotides: TGTGCCAGCAGCTCCGAAGCCTCTCCTAGCGGGGGGTACGAGCAGTACGTC.

This clonotype was picked up a small number of times. The rearrangement joins TRBV5-6 to TRBJ2-5, with D perhaps matching TRBD1 (7 bases). The CDR3 sequence is 13 residues long. V was clipped by 7 bases and J by 7 bases, with 17 bases between them. CDR1 is SGHDT, CDR2 YYEEEE, per germline. CDR3 protein: CASFGGGQGTQYF. The CDR3 coding sequence is TGTGCCAGCTTCGGAGGGGGCCAGGGGACCCAGTACTTC.